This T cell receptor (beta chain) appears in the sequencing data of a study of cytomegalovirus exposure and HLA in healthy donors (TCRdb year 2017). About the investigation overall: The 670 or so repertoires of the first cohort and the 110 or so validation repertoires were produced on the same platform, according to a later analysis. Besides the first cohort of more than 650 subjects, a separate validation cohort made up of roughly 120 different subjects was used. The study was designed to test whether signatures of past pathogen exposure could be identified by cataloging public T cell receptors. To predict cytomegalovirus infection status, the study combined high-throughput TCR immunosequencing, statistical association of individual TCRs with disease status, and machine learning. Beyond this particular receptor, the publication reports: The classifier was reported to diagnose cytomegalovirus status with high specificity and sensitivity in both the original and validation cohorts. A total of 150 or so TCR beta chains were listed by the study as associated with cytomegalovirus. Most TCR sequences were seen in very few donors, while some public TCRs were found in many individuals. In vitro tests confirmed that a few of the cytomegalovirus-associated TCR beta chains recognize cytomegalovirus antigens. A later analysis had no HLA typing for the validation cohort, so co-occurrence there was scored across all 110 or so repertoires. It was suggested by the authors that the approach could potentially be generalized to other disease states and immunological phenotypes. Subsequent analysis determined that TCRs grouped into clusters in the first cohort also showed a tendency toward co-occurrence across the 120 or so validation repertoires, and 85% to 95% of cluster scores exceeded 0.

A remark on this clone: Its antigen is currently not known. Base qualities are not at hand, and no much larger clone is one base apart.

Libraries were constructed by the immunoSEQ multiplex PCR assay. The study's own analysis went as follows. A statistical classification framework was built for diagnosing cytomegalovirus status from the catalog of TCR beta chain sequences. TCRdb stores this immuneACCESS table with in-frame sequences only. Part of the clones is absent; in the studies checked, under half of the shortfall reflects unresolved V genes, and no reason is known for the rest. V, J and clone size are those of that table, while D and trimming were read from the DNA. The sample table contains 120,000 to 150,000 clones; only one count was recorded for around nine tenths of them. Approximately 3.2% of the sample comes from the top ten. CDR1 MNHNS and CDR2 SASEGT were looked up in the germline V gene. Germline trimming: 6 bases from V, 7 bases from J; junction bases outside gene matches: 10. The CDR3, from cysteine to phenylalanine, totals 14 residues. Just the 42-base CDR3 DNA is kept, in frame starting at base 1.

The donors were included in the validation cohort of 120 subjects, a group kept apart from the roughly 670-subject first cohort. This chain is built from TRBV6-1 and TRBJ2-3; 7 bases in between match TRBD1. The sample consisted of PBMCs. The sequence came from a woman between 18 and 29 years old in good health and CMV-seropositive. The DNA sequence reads TGTGCCAGCAGGGGGGCAGGGACAGCAAATACGCAGTATTTT. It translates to CASRGAGTANTQYF.